Listed below are T cell receptor beta chains from one sample, sequenced in a study of T cells after yellow fever vaccination. TCRdb fed the 5' RACE reads into MiXCR, producing one record per CDR3 protein. The data show fewer than 500,000 distinct CDR3 sequences, approximately 19% seen once. The source material was PBMCs, sampled before the yellow fever booster vaccination. These receptors were taken from a man between 18 and 29 years old who received the YFV17D yellow fever vaccine. Each CDR3 is given with its conserved first and last residue. The D gene is left open where the match is weak. The size of a clone is reported for some rows only, either as once, few or many, or as a class for expanded clones.

cdr3_aa	cdr3_nt	d_call	j_call	v_call	clone_size
CASSPGDRLGSPLHF	TGTGCCAGCAGTCCCGGGGATCGGCTCGGTTCACCCCTCCACTTT	-	TRBJ1-6	TRBV6-2/TRBV6-3	-
CASSPTPGQGNYGYTF	TGTGCCAGCAGTCCTACCCCCGGACAGGGAAACTATGGCTACACCTTC	TRBD1	TRBJ1-2	TRBV6-5	few
CASSRGRGETQYF	TGCGCCAGCAGCAGGGGGCGCGGAGAGACCCAGTACTTC	TRBD1	TRBJ2-5	TRBV5-1	many
CASSVRTITDTQYF	TGTGCCAGCAGCGTAAGAACAATCACAGATACGCAGTATTTT	-	TRBJ2-3	TRBV9	few
CASSLGRSQGTQYF	TGTGCCAGCAGCCTTGGACGGTCCCAGGGTACGCAGTATTTT	-	TRBJ2-3	TRBV7-2	-
CASSVVGNINSPLHF	TGTGCCAGCAGCGTAGTAGGAAACATTAATTCACCCCTCCACTTT	-	TRBJ1-6	TRBV9	many
CASSYSRETMYEQYF	TGTGCCAGCAGTTACAGCAGGGAAACGATGTACGAGCAGTACTTC	-	TRBJ2-7	TRBV6-5	few
CASSPTAGATNEQFF	TGTGCCAGCAGCCCCACAGCGGGGGCGACCAATGAGCAGTTCTTC	TRBD2	TRBJ2-1	TRBV3-1	-
CASRWLRGVESDTQYF	TGTGCCAGCCGGTGGTTGCGCGGGGTAGAATCGGATACGCAGTATTTT	-	TRBJ2-3	TRBV11-2	few
CASSQPNEKLFF	TGTGCCAGCTCACAGCCGAATGAAAAGCTGTTTTTT	-	TRBJ1-4	TRBV7-2	-
CAAGEVGELFF	TGTGCCGCGGGCGAGGTGGGGGAGCTGTTTTTT	-	TRBJ2-2	TRBV30	-
CSGTRTLETQYF	TGCAGTGGGACTAGAACGTTGGAGACCCAGTACTTC	TRBD2	TRBJ2-5	TRBV20-1	few
CASGAMRLPNTEAFF	TGTGCCAGCGGTGCTATGCGCTTACCAAACACTGAAGCTTTCTTT	-	TRBJ1-1	TRBV2	few
CASSLGRNTYEQYF	TGTGCCAGCAGCTTAGGCAGGAATACCTACGAGCAGTACTTC	-	TRBJ2-7	TRBV7-9	few
CASSVRLAPYNEQFF	TGTGCCAGCAGCGTACGGCTAGCTCCCTACAATGAGCAGTTCTTC	-	TRBJ2-1	TRBV9	few
CASRLKLGLNNEQFF	TGTGCCAGCAGGCTGAAGTTGGGACTTAACAATGAGCAGTTCTTC	-	TRBJ2-1	TRBV3-1	-
CASSQLRGGGTDTQYF	TGCGCCAGCAGCCAGCTACGGGGCGGGGGCACAGATACGCAGTATTTT	-	TRBJ2-3	TRBV5-1	many
CSATGGFEEKLFF	TGCAGTGCTACAGGGGGTTTCGAGGAAAAACTGTTTTTT	TRBD1	TRBJ1-4	TRBV20-1	few
CASSLCERTSGARDTQYF	TGTGCCAGCAGCTTATGCGAGAGGACTAGCGGGGCGCGGGATACGCAGTATTTT	TRBD2	TRBJ2-3	TRBV7-3	-
CASSQVWRGGYTGELFF	TGCGCCAGCAGCCAAGTGTGGCGGGGGGGCTACACCGGGGAGCTGTTTTTT	TRBD2	TRBJ2-2	TRBV4-1	few
CASSPRLAGSYNEQFF	TGCGCCAGCAGCCCCCGACTAGCGGGCTCCTACAATGAGCAGTTCTTC	TRBD2	TRBJ2-1	TRBV5-1	-
CASSFRRGGSYNEQFF	TGCGCCAGCAGCTTCCGCCGGGGGGGATCCTACAATGAGCAGTTCTTC	TRBD2	TRBJ2-1	TRBV5-1	-
CASSQARGSGTEAFF	TGCGCCAGCAGCCAAGCCAGGGGCAGCGGCACTGAAGCTTTCTTT	-	TRBJ1-1	TRBV4-1	few
CASSLGQGIWTEAFF	TGTGCCAGCAGCTTAGGACAGGGGATATGGACTGAAGCTTTCTTT	TRBD1	TRBJ1-1	TRBV7-9	-
CASSEGAGHETQYF	TGTGCCAGCAGTGAAGGGGCGGGCCACGAGACCCAGTACTTC	-	TRBJ2-5	TRBV6-1	many
CASSLGAGGSGVETQYF	TGTGCCAGCAGTTTAGGGGCGGGGGGCTCCGGAGTGGAGACCCAGTACTTC	TRBD2	TRBJ2-5	TRBV12-3/TRBV12-4	-
CASSVLASTDTQYF	TGTGCCAGCAGTGTCCTAGCAAGCACAGATACGCAGTATTTT	-	TRBJ2-3	TRBV12-3/TRBV12-4	-
CASTGTNTEAFF	TGTGCCAGCACAGGGACCAACACTGAAGCTTTCTTT	-	TRBJ1-1	TRBV4-2	many
CSVGLYRLSTEAFF	TGCAGCGTCGGATTATACAGGTTATCGACTGAAGCTTTCTTT	-	TRBJ1-1	TRBV29-1	-
CASSQGLGTNYGYTF	TGTGCCAGCAGCCAAGGGCTGGGTACTAACTATGGCTACACCTTC	-	TRBJ1-2	TRBV3-1	-
CSALRTPSDGELFF	TGCAGTGCTTTACGGACACCCTCCGACGGGGAGCTGTTTTTT	-	TRBJ2-2	TRBV20-1	few
CASSVVWNTGELFF	TGTGCCAGCAGCGTAGTGTGGAACACCGGGGAGCTGTTTTTT	-	TRBJ2-2	TRBV9	-
CASSYSGNGNPGGYTF	TGTGCCAGCAGTTACTCCGGGAACGGGAATCCCGGTGGCTACACCTTC	-	TRBJ1-2	TRBV6-5	-
CAISEPGGIKTQYF	TGTGCCATCAGTGAGCCGGGGGGGATAAAGACCCAGTACTTC	TRBD2	TRBJ2-5	TRBV10-3	few
CASSLDRGIDEQFF	TGCGCCAGCAGCCTGGACAGGGGAATCGATGAGCAGTTCTTC	TRBD1	TRBJ2-1	TRBV5-1	-
CASSPGTSGNYEQYF	TGTGCCAGCAGCCCCGGGACTAGCGGAAACTACGAGCAGTACTTC	TRBD2	TRBJ2-7	TRBV6-5	many
CASSLQGRGKTQYF	TGTGCCAGCAGCTTACAGGGGAGGGGTAAGACCCAGTACTTC	-	TRBJ2-5	TRBV2	-
CASSPHQGLGQGSIEQFF	TGTGCCAGCTCACCCCATCAGGGCTTGGGACAGGGGTCCATTGAGCAGTTCTTC	TRBD1	TRBJ2-1	TRBV18	-
CSVRSDNEKLFF	TGCAGCGTGCGGTCGGATAATGAAAAACTGTTTTTT	-	TRBJ1-4	TRBV29-1	-
CASSLIRGAYNEQFF	TGTGCCAGCAGCTTAATCCGGGGGGCCTACAATGAGCAGTTCTTC	TRBD2	TRBJ2-1	TRBV7-3	few
CASSYSSTPDTQYF	TGTGCCAGCAGTTACTCGAGTACCCCCGATACGCAGTATTTT	-	TRBJ2-3	TRBV6-2/TRBV6-3	-
CASSHVIGVEGSYEQFF	TGCGCCAGCAGCCACGTGATAGGGGTGGAGGGTTCCTATGAGCAGTTCTTC	-	TRBJ2-1	TRBV4-3	-
CASSPLGQNYEQYF	TGTGCCAGCTCACCGCTGGGACAGAACTACGAGCAGTACTTC	TRBD1	TRBJ2-7	TRBV18	once
CSARDSSGNNNSPLHF	TGCAGTGCTAGAGATTCGTCGGGGAACAATAATTCACCCCTCCACTTT	-	TRBJ1-6	TRBV20-1	-
CASSPSTGAEAFF	TGTGCCAGCTCACCTTCCACGGGAGCCGAAGCTTTCTTT	-	TRBJ1-1	TRBV18	-
CASSLARLNGAFF	TGCGCCAGCAGCCTGGCACGTCTCAACGGGGCTTTCTTT	-	TRBJ1-1	TRBV4-1	-
CSAGSGGASSYNEQFF	TGCAGTGCCGGTAGCGGGGGGGCTAGCTCCTACAATGAGCAGTTCTTC	TRBD2	TRBJ2-1	TRBV20-1	many
CSARPANTGELFF	TGCAGTGCTAGGCCGGCGAACACCGGGGAGCTGTTTTTT	-	TRBJ2-2	TRBV20-1	-
CSVETSGATDTQYF	TGCAGCGTTGAAACTAGCGGGGCCACAGATACGCAGTATTTT	TRBD2	TRBJ2-3	TRBV29-1	few
CASSQALLGGIYGYTF	TGTGCCAGCAGCCAAGCCCTGTTAGGGGGCATCTATGGCTACACCTTC	TRBD1	TRBJ1-2	TRBV3-1	-
CSARDRGGKETQYF	TGCAGTGCTAGAGATCGCGGAGGGAAGGAGACCCAGTACTTC	-	TRBJ2-5	TRBV20-1	many
CSARAPALGAGETQYF	TGCAGTGCTAGAGCCCCCGCCTTGGGGGCGGGGGAGACCCAGTACTTC	-	TRBJ2-5	TRBV20-1	-
CASSDPERSGANVLTF	TGCGCCAGCAGTGATCCAGAAAGGTCTGGGGCCAACGTCCTGACTTTC	-	TRBJ2-6	TRBV10-2	few
CAISESRWGATNEKLFF	TGTGCCATCAGTGAGTCGAGATGGGGAGCAACTAATGAAAAACTGTTTTTT	-	TRBJ1-4	TRBV10-3	-
CASSGRGIYEKLFF	TGTGCCAGCAGCGGGAGGGGGATTTATGAAAAACTGTTTTTT	-	TRBJ1-4	TRBV7-2	-
CASRRDRESNQPQHF	TGTGCCAGCAGAAGAGACAGGGAGAGCAATCAGCCCCAGCATTTT	TRBD1	TRBJ1-5	TRBV6-6	-
CASSPAQGIQPQHF	TGTGCCAGCAGCCCCGCCCAGGGGATTCAGCCCCAGCATTTT	-	TRBJ1-5	TRBV27	few
CASRGLAVGSDTGELFF	TGTGCCTCCCGCGGCTTGGCAGTCGGAAGTGACACCGGGGAGCTGTTTTTT	-	TRBJ2-2	TRBV15	few